This T cell receptor (beta chain) was sequenced during a study of blood T cells in healthy people across ages. Germline CDR1 LNHNV, CDR2 YYDKDF (reference sequence). Trimming at V came to 3 bases and at J to 2 bases, leaving 3 bases not matched to a gene. CDR3 size: 16 residues. This clonotype was observed many times. Using a J-beta primer mix together with a sample-barcoded 5' primer, a second PCR was run for roughly 7 to 12 cycles. MiXCR, applied by TCRdb to the 5' RACE reads, yields one record per CDR3 protein. The table records about 1.6 million distinct CDR3 sequences, roughly 32% of them present only once. Total RNA extraction produced at least 5.5 micrograms (per sample) for the study.

This sequence originates from a woman aged 25 to 39 in good health. The chain uses TRBV15 and TRBJ2-1; 11 bases fit TRBD2. Sequencing input: blood. CDR3 coding DNA: TGTGCCACCAGCAGGCCGGGACTAGCGGCCTACAATGAGCAGTTCTTC. Its translation: CATSRPGLAAYNEQFF.